This T cell receptor beta chain was recorded in a study of cytomegalovirus exposure and HLA in healthy donors. PCR was performed using 60 Vbeta and 13 Jbeta primers. Sequencing was performed with immunoSEQ multiplex PCR; in TCRdb, only in-frame clones are kept and a portion is missing. The sample shows around 98,000 clones, about two thirds of them seen only once. General study points: Cytomegalovirus association was assigned to approximately 160 TCR beta chains. Roughly uniform depth of sequencing across donors was assumed in presence/absence analyses.

The V segment lost 3 bases and the J segment 8 bases; nucleotides outside the gene matches: 5. CDR1 and CDR2 from the germline V gene are LGHNA and YNFKEQ. The CDR3 runs to 14 residues. Regarding this clone: Its matching antigen is unknown.

This rearrangement joins TRBV4-2 to TRBJ1-4, with 8 bases lining up with TRBD1. Sample: PBMCs. This TCR was sampled from a female donor in good health and CMV-seronegative. The CDR3 loop reads CASSQPRDREKLFF. As DNA, the CDR3 is TGTGCCAGCAGCCAGCCCCGGGACAGGGAAAAACTGTTTTTT.